Each of the 27 T cell receptor beta chains below was sequenced from the same sample in a study of blood T cell repertoires in COVID-19. Clones were read by immunoSEQ multiplex PCR, and TCRdb kept only the in-frame ones, dropping some. The sample consists of 200,000 to 300,000 clones, approximately 82% of them appearing once. The sequenced sample consisted of peripheral blood. Receptors were obtained from a middle-aged man who had recovered from COVID-19.

This chain links TRBV10-3 with TRBJ2-2; 7 bases line up with TRBD1. The CDR3 spans 15 residues. Germline CDR1 reads ENHRY; CDR2 reads SYGVKD. V lost 7 bases, J lost 0 bases, and 5 bases stayed unmatched. CDR3 protein: CAITKTGPNTGELFF. DNA for the CDR3: TGTGCCATCACCAAGACAGGGCCGAACACCGGGGAGCTGTTTTTT.

The rearrangement uses TRBV5-1 and TRBJ2-2; D perhaps matches TRBD2 (6 bases). Trimming removed 7 bases from V and 5 bases from J, with 18 bases in between. CDR1 is SGHRS, CDR2 YFSETQ, per germline. CDR3 length: 15 amino acids. The CDR3 here is CASRLGGGHTGELFF. The CDR3 DNA is TGCGCCAGCCGCCTCGGGGGAGGACATACCGGGGAGCTGTTTTTT.

On this clone: A read error may account for a junction end that differs from germline. The rearrangement uses TRBV7-2 and TRBJ2-5; D ambiguous. Germline CDR1 and CDR2: SGHTA and FQGNSA. The CDR3 contains 13 residues. CDR3 loop: CASSLSPPAVSNF. The CDR3 DNA reads TGTGCCAGCAGCTTGAGCCCCCCTGCGGTTTCCAACTTC.

On this clone: The junction does not match germline at one end; this may be a read error. The V call is TRBV6-5, the J call TRBJ2-1; D gene uncertain. CDR1 and CDR2 from the germline V gene are MNHEY and SVGAGI. The CDR3 totals 10 residues. This CDR3 is CASTYNEQFF. The CDR3 coding sequence is TGTGCCAGCACTTACAATGAGCAGTTCTTC.

The chain recombines TRBV20-1 with TRBJ2-7, with 8 bases identical to TRBD1. The junction had 8 bases not matched to a gene; V was cut back by 3 bases and J by 4 bases. CDR1 and CDR2 from the germline V gene are DFQATT and SNEGSKA (reference sequence). The CDR3 spans 14 residues. The CDR3 reads CSASGTGPFYEQYF. The DNA of the CDR3 is TGCAGTGCTAGTGGGACAGGACCATTTTACGAGCAGTACTTC.

The chain is built from TRBV19 and TRBJ2-2; TRBD1 matches at 9 bases. The CDR3 sequence is 16 residues long. In germline, CDR1 is LNHDA, CDR2 SQIVND (reference sequence). Trimming removed 4 bases from V and 4 bases from J; junction bases left unmatched: 7. Here the CDR3 reads CASSRGGQGVTGELFF. CDR3 DNA sequence: TGTGCCAGTAGTAGAGGGGGACAGGGAGTCACCGGGGAGCTGTTTTTT.

This rearrangement joins TRBV5-6 to TRBJ1-1; the D is unclear. Germline values: CDR1 SGHDT, CDR2 YYEEEE. This CDR3 is built from 14 residues. The ends were cut back, 4 bases at V and 7 bases at J, with 17 bases in the middle. The chain's CDR3 is CASSLTRGSFEAFF. The CDR3 DNA sequence: TGTGCCAGCAGCCTGACACGGGGTTCTTTTGAAGCTTTCTTT.

CDR3 in DNA: TGTGCCAGCATTCCGGGACTAGCGGACACCGGGGAGCTGTTTTTT. It translates to CASIPGLADTGELFF. This chain joins TRBV2 and TRBJ1-3; TRBD2 agrees at 11 bases. TRBJ2-2 matches the DNA end more closely, so the J call is doubtful. This CDR3 is 15 amino acids long. Germline V lookup: CDR1 SNHLY, CDR2 FYNNEI.

CDR3 loop: CASSFERRNEQFF. As DNA, the CDR3 is TGTGCCAGCAGCTTTGAGAGAAGAAATGAGCAGTTCTTC. The V call is TRBV11-2, the J call TRBJ2-1; D gene uncertain. Germline V gene sequence: CDR1 SGHAT, CDR2 FQNNGV. This CDR3 comprises 13 residues. The germline V and J ends were trimmed by 3 bases and 7 bases, with 10 bases remaining between them.

The chain recombines TRBV7-2 with TRBJ2-7; TRBD2 agrees at 8 bases. From germline, CDR1 is SGHTA and CDR2 FQGNSA. There are 15 residues in the CDR3. Trimming took 5 bases from V and 1 from J; bases not matched to a gene: 7. CDR3 nucleotides: TGTGCCAGCAGCCCGGGGGGGCCCCCTTCCTACGAGCAGTACTTC. Residues: CASSPGGPPSYEQYF.

J is TRBJ2-1 and V is TRBV27, with D unresolved. Trimming removed 0 bases at V and 9 bases at J, with 12 bases between. Germline assignment: CDR1 MNHEY and CDR2 SMNVEV (reference sequence). The CDR3 is 14 amino acids. The CDR3 loop is CASSLSPRIAEQFF. In DNA, the CDR3 is TGTGCCAGCAGTTTATCGCCGAGGATTGCTGAGCAGTTCTTC.

The V and J genes are TRBV5-4 and TRBJ2-1; 15 bases match TRBD2. The CDR3 consists of 15 residues. V lost 4 bases and J lost 8; bases outside the gene matches: 4. Germline lookup yields CDR1 SGHNT and CDR2 YYREEE (reference sequence). Written as DNA, the CDR3 is TGTGCCAGCAGCAGGACTAGCGGGAGGGGGGATGAGCAGTTCTTC. Encoded protein: CASSRTSGRGDEQFF.

V usage is TRBV19 and J usage is TRBJ2-1; D is unclear. This CDR3 region has 15 residues. Germline CDR1 LNHDA, CDR2 SQIVND (reference sequence). The V gene lost 3 bases and the J gene lost 5 bases, with 14 bases spanning the gap. Here the CDR3 reads CASSISQVSDNEQFF. The CDR3 region has the DNA TGTGCCAGTAGTATCTCTCAGGTCTCGGACAATGAGCAGTTCTTC.

J is TRBJ1-3 and V is TRBV4-2, with D maybe TRBD1 (5 bases). Trimming took off 4 bases at V and 4 bases at J, with 20 bases between the two ends. CDR1 is LGHNA, CDR2 YNFKEQ, per germline. The CDR3 contains 17 residues. The CDR3 sequence: CASSPGGRQRGGNTIYF. DNA for the CDR3: TGTGCCAGCAGCCCGGGGGGAAGGCAGCGGGGCGGAAACACCATATATTTT.

The gene calls are TRBV7-2 and TRBJ1-2, with D perhaps TRBD1 (5 bases). Trimming cost V 4 bases and J 8 bases, with 11 bases left between them. The CDR3 is 12 residues long. The germline V gene has CDR1 SGHTA and CDR2 FQGNSA. The CDR3 DNA reads as TGTGCCAGCAGCTCCCAGGGAGGGGGCTACACCTTC. Translating it yields CASSSQGGGYTF.

The genes are TRBV6-4 and TRBJ2-1; a possible D gene is TRBD1 (5 bases). The germline V gene has CDR1 MRHNA and CDR2 SNTAGT. The V and J ends lost 7 bases and 0 bases respectively, with 16 bases between them. The CDR3 extends over 16 amino acids. The CDR3 DNA reads as TGTGCCAGCACCCTGGGGCGGCGGTTCTCCTACAATGAGCAGTTCTTC. It codes for CASTLGRRFSYNEQFF.

This clone appeared a few times. The chain is built from TRBV7-9 and TRBJ1-5; 7 bases fit TRBD1. Germline V gene sequence: CDR1 SEHNR, CDR2 FQNEAQ (reference sequence). The CDR3 has 14 residues. The ends lost 5 bases at V and 4 bases at J; junction bases unmatched: 5. The CDR3 nucleotides are TGTGCCAGCAGCCCAGGACAGGCTAATCAGCCCCAGCATTTT. Its translation: CASSPGQANQPQHF.

The chain combines TRBV15 with TRBJ2-3; D ambiguous. V shed 0 bases and J shed 4 bases, with 8 bases lying between them. Germline V gene data show CDR1 as LNHNV and CDR2 as YYDKDF (reference sequence). This CDR3 has 14 residues. The CDR3 coding sequence is TGTGCCACCAGCAGAGATCTATACGCAGATACGCAGTATTTT. It encodes CATSRDLYADTQYF.

This clone was found once. The genes are TRBV12-3 or TRBV12-4 and TRBJ1-1; D uncertain. With 1 base removed from V and 3 bases from J, the gap between germline ends came to 6 bases. The CDR3 length is 13 residues. CDR3 bases: TGTGCCAGCAGTTTAGTATCCGACACTGAAGCTTTCTTT. Translation: CASSLVSDTEAFF.

This chain links TRBV2 with TRBJ1-5; no clear D. Germline V lookup: CDR1 SNHLY, CDR2 FYNNEI. V lost 6 bases and J 6 bases, leaving 12 bases between the germline ends. The CDR3 runs to 13 residues. The DNA of the CDR3 is TGTGCCAGCAGCGAACGCGATTTTCAGCCCCAGCATTTT. Its translation is CASSERDFQPQHF.

This clone was seen more than once but under ten times. The V and J genes are TRBV7-2 and TRBJ2-6; D gene ambiguous. This CDR3 is 15 amino acids long. The ends were cut back, 6 bases at V and 0 bases at J, with 9 bases in the middle. Germline loops: CDR1 SGHTA, CDR2 FQGNSA. The chain's CDR3 is CASRVGNSGANVLTF. The CDR3 DNA follows: TGTGCCAGCAGAGTGGGCAACTCTGGGGCCAACGTCCTGACTTTC.

This clone has a single count. The chain joins TRBV15 to TRBJ2-7; the D gene is possibly TRBD1 (5 bases). Trimming pared 1 base from V and 4 bases from J, leaving 11 bases between. Germline loops: CDR1 LNHNV, CDR2 YYDKDF (reference sequence). CDR3 length equals 14 residues. The CDR3 DNA reads as TGTGCCACCAGCAGAGCCCGACAGACATACGAGCAGTACTTC. Protein: CATSRARQTYEQYF.

The CDR3 protein is CASSARGGLNTGELFF. In nucleotides, the CDR3 is TGTGCCAGCAGCGCACGAGGGGGTTTGAACACCGGGGAGCTGTTTTTT. The V and J genes are TRBV9 and TRBJ2-2; TRBD1 is a possible D gene (6 bases). The ends were cut back, 3 bases at V and 1 base at J, with 13 bases in the middle. The length of the CDR3 is 16 residues. Germline CDR1 is SGDLS and CDR2 is YYNGEE.

The rearrangement uses TRBV7-2 and TRBJ2-1; D unclear. The CDR3 sequence is 14 residues long. The germline V and J ends were trimmed by 4 bases and 6 bases, with 13 bases remaining between them. Per the germline V gene, CDR1 is SGHTA and CDR2 is FQGNSA. CDR3 coding DNA: TGTGCCAGCAGCTCGAATCCTAGTATCAATGAGCAGTTCTTC. It yields the protein CASSSNPSINEQFF. The variable domain in full, completed from reference TRBV7-2 and TRBJ2-1, reads GAGVSQSPSNKVTEKGKDVELRCDPISGHTALYWYRQSLGQGLEFLIYFQGNSAPDKSGLPSDRFSAERTGGSVSTLTIQRTQQEDSAVYLCASSSNPSINEQFFGPGTRLTVL.

The chain uses TRBV29-1 and TRBJ1-4, with D perhaps matching TRBD1 (6 bases). CDR1 is SQVTM, CDR2 ANQGSEA, per germline. This CDR3 comprises 15 residues. V was pared by 4 bases and J by 0 bases, with 12 bases between. CDR3 nucleotides: TGCAGCGTTGCTCTGGGGGCCGCAACTAATGAAAAACTGTTTTTT. Protein product: CSVALGAATNEKLFF. Looking up the rest from reference TRBV29-1 and TRBJ1-4 gives the full variable domain: SAVISQKPSRDICQRGTSLTIQCQVDSQVTMMFWYRQQPGQSLTLIATANQGSEATYESGFVIDKFPISRPNLTFSTLTVSNMSPEDSSIYLCSVALGAATNEKLFFGSGTQLSVL.

The V call is TRBV7-8, the J call TRBJ1-3; 8 positions match TRBD1. Trimming removed 1 base from V and 2 bases from J; junction bases left unmatched: 4. This CDR3 is 16 amino acids long. CDR1 and CDR2 from the germline V gene are SGHVS and FQNEAQ. DNA for the CDR3: TGTGCCAGCAGCTTAGGACAGGGGAGGACTGGAAACACCATATATTTT. Amino acid sequence: CASSLGQGRTGNTIYF.

This clone was detected a few times. V and J are TRBV5-1 and TRBJ1-3; D is perhaps TRBD1 (6 bases). Germline lookup yields CDR1 SGHRS and CDR2 YFSETQ. The CDR3 loop spans 16 amino acids. Trimming took 0 bases from V and 0 from J, leaving 10 bases between them. This CDR3 reads CASSLAGDFSGNTIYF. The CDR3, as DNA: TGCGCCAGCAGCTTGGCAGGGGATTTCTCTGGAAACACCATATATTTT.